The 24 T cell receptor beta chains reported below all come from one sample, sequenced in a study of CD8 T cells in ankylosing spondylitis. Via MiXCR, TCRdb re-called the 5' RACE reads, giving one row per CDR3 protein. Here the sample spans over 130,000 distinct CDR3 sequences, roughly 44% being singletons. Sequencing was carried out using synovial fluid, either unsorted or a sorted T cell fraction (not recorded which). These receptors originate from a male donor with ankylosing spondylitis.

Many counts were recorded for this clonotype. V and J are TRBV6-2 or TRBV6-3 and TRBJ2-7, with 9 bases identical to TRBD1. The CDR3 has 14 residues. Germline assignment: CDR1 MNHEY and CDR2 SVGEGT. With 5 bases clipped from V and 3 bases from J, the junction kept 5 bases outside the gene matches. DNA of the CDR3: TGTGCCAGCAGTGCCCGGGACAGGGACTACGAGCAGTACTTC. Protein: CASSARDRDYEQYF.

CDR3 region: CASSLEVGGSTGELFF. DNA for the CDR3: TGTGCCAGCAGTTTAGAGGTGGGAGGGAGCACCGGGGAGCTGTTTTTT. This chain links TRBV12-3 or TRBV12-4 with TRBJ2-2; 7 bases are shared with TRBD2. The CDR3 sequence is 16 residues long. Trimming at V came to 1 base and at J to 4 bases, leaving 6 bases not matched to a gene.

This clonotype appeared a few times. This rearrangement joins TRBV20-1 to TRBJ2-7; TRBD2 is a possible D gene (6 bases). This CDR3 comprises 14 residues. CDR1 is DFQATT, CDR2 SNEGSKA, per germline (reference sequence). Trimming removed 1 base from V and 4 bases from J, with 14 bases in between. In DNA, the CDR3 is TGCAGTGCTAGAGGGAGGGACGGACATTACGAGCAGTACTTC. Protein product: CSARGRDGHYEQYF.

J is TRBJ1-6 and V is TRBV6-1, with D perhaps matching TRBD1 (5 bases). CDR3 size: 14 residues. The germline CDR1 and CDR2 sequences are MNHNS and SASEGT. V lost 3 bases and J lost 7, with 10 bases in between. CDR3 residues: CASSDRDENSPLHF. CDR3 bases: TGTGCCAGCAGTGACAGGGACGAAAATTCACCCCTCCACTTT.

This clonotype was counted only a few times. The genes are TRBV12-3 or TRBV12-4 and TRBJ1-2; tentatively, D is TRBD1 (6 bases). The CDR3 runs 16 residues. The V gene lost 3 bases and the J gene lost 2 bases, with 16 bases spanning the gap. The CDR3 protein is CASSFTGPLGNYGYTF. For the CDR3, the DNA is TGTGCCAGCAGTTTTACAGGGCCTTTGGGGAACTATGGCTACACCTTC.

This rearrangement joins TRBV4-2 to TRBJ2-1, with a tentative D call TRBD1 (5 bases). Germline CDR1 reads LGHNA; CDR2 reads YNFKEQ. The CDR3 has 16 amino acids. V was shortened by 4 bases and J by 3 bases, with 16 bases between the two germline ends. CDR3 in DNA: TGTGCCAGCAGCCTTGTATTAGTGACAGTCTACAATGAGCAGTTCTTC. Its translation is CASSLVLVTVYNEQFF.

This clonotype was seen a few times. DNA of the CDR3: TGTGCCAGCAGCTTGGAGGCTAGCGGGAGGATCAATGAGCAGTTCTTC. Amino acid sequence: CASSLEASGRINEQFF. The chain employs TRBV5-5 and TRBJ2-1, with 11 bases that match TRBD2. V lost 0 bases to trimming and J lost 6 bases; unmatched junction nucleotides: 5. The CDR3 runs to 16 residues. The germline CDR1 and CDR2 sequences are SGHKS and YYEKEE (reference sequence). Full variable domain (rest looked up from reference TRBV5-5 and TRBJ2-1): DAGVTQSPTHLIKTRGQQVTLRCSPISGHKSVSWYQQVLGQGPQFIFQYYEKEERGRGNFPDRFSARQFPNYSSELNVNALLLGDSALYLCASSLEASGRINEQFFGPGTRLTVL.

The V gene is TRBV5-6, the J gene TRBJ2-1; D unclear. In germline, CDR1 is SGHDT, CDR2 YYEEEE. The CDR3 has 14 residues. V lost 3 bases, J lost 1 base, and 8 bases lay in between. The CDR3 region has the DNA TGTGCCAGCAGCTCCGACCGGTCCTACAATGAGCAGTTCTTC. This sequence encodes CASSSDRSYNEQFF.

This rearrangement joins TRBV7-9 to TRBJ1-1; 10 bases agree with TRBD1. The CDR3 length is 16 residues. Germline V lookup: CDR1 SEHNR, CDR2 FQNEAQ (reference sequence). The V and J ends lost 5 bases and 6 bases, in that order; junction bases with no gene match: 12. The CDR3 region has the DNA TGTGCCAGCAGCACCAAAACCGGGGACAGGGGCGCTGAAGCTTTCTTT. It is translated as CASSTKTGDRGAEAFF.

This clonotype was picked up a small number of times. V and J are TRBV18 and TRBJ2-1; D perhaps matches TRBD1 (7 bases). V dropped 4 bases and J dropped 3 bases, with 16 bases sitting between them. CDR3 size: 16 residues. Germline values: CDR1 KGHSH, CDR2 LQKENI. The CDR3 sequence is CASSHYRGGYYNEQFF. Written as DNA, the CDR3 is TGTGCCAGCTCACACTACAGGGGAGGCTACTACAATGAGCAGTTCTTC.

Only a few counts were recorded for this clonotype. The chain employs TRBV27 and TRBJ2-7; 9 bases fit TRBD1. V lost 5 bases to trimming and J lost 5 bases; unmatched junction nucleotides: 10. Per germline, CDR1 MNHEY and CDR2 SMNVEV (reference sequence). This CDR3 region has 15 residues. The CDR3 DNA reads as TGTGCCAGCAGTGGGTCGGGGACAGGGATCCACGAGCAGTACTTC. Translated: CASSGSGTGIHEQYF.

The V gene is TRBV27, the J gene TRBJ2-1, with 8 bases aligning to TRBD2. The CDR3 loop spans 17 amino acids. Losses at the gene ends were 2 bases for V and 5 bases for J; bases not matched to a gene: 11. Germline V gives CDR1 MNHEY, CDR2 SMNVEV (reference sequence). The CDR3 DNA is TGTGCCAGCAGTTTAACGGTGGTGACTAGCGACCACAATGAGCAGTTCTTC. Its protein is CASSLTVVTSDHNEQFF.

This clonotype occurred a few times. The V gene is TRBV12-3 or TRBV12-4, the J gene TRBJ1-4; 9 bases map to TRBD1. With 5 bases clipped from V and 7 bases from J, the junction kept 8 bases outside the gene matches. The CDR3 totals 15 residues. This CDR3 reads CASSRSGTGSEKLFF. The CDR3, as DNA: TGTGCCAGCAGTCGGTCGGGGACAGGGAGTGAAAAACTGTTTTTT.

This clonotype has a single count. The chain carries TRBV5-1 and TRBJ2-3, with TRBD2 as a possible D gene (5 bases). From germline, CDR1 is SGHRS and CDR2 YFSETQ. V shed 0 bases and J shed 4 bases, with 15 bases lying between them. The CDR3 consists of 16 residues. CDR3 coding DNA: TGCGCCAGCAGCTTGGCCTATTCCCGGGGTGCAGATACGCAGTATTTT. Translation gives CASSLAYSRGADTQYF.

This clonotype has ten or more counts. The CDR3 DNA reads as TGCAGTGCTGTGGGGAGCTCCTACAATGAGCAGTTCTTC. Protein product: CSAVGSSYNEQFF. The chain recombines TRBV20-1 with TRBJ2-1; TRBD2 might be the D (5 bases). The V end was cut by 5 bases, the J end by 0 bases, with 8 bases between. CDR3 size: 13 residues. The germline V gene has CDR1 DFQATT and CDR2 SNEGSKA (reference sequence).

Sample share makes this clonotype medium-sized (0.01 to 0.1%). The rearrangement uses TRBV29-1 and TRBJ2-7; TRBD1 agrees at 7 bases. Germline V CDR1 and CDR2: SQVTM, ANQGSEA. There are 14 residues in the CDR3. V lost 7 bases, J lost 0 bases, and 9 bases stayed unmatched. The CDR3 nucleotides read TGCAGCGCCTCAGACAGGGATTTCTCCTACGAGCAGTACTTC. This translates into CSASDRDFSYEQYF.

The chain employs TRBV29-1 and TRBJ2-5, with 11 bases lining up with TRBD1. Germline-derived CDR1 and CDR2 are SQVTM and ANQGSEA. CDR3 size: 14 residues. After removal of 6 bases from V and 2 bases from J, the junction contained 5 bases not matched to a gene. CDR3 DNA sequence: TGCAGCGTCGGGACAGGGGGAAGGCAAGAGACCCAGTACTTC. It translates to CSVGTGGRQETQYF.

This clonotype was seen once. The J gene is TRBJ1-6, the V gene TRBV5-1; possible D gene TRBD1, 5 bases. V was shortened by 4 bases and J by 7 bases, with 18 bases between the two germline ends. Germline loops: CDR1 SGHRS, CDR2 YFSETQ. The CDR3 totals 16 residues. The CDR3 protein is CASSRSLGPPNSPLHF. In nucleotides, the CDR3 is TGCGCCAGCAGCCGCTCCCTGGGACCGCCAAATTCACCCCTCCACTTT.

Written as DNA, the CDR3 is TGTGCCAGCACCCCAGGGACTCCATTCCCCTACGAGCAGTACTTC. This sequence encodes CASTPGTPFPYEQYF. This chain joins TRBV2 and TRBJ2-7, with D possibly TRBD2 on 6 matching bases. The V end lost 7 bases, the J end lost 2 bases, and 18 bases lay between the germline ends. CDR3 length equals 15 residues. Germline CDR1 and CDR2: SNHLY and FYNNEI.

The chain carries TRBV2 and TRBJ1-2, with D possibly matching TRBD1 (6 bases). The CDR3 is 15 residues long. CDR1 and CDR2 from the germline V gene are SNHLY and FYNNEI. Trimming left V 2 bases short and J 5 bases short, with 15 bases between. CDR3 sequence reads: CASSEYWDTFYGYTF. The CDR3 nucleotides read TGTGCCAGCAGTGAATACTGGGACACGTTTTATGGCTACACCTTC.

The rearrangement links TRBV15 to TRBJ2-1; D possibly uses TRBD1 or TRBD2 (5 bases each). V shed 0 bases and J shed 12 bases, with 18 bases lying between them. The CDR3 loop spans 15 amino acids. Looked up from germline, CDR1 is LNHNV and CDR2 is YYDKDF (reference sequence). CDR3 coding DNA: TGTGCCACCAGCAGAGATTCGTCTGGTCGGGGCGGGCAGTTCTTC. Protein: CATSRDSSGRGGQFF.

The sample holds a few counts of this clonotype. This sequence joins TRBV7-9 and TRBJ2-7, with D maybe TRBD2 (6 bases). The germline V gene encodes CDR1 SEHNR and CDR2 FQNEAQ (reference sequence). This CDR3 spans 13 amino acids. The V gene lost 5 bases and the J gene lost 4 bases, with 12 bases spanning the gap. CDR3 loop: CASSPLRDYEQYF. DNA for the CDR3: TGTGCCAGCAGCCCCTTGCGGGATTACGAGCAGTACTTC.

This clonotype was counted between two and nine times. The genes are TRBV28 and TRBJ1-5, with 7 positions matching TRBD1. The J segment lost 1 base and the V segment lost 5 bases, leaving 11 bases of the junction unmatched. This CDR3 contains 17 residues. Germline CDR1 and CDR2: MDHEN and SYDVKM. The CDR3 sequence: CASSPRRGQASNQPQHF. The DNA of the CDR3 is TGTGCCAGCAGTCCCAGGAGGGGGCAGGCCAGCAATCAGCCCCAGCATTTT.

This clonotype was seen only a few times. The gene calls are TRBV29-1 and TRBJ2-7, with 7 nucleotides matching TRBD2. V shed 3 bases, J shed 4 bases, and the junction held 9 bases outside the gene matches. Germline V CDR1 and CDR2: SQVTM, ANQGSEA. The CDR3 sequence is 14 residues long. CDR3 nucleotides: TGCAGCGTTGATTTGGGGGAGGGCCCGTACGAGCAGTACTTC. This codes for CSVDLGEGPYEQYF.